This T cell receptor (beta chain) was obtained from a study of T cell responses to AZD1222 COVID-19 vaccine. Measured with immunoSEQ multiplex PCR; TCRdb has only the in-frame clones, and not every one. Of around 260,000 clones listed, just over 90% are singletons. There are 13 residues in the CDR3. Deletions cut 3 bases from V and 6 bases from J, with 11 bases between. CDR1 is MDHEN, CDR2 SYDVKM, per germline. For this clone: Antigen: not known. In the same sample, other DNA sequences code for this CDR3.

General study points: A mostly white British donor set with more females was recruited, and clonal diversity was possibly underestimated.

The specimen was peripheral blood, collected on day 0 of AZD1222 vaccination. This sequence originates from an adult in good health. V is TRBV28 and J is TRBJ1-2, with D possibly matching TRBD1 (6 bases). CDR3 region: CASSFRGGHGYTF. CDR3 sequence (DNA): TGTGCCAGCAGTTTTCGGGGGGGCCATGGCTACACCTTC.